This T cell receptor (beta chain) is drawn from a study of CD8 T cells in ankylosing spondylitis. MiXCR was run by TCRdb on the 5' RACE reads, yielding one entry per CDR3 protein. Among roughly 180,000 distinct CDR3 sequences, 10% to 15% were seen once, and the ten largest hold approximately 16%. This CDR3 has 15 amino acids. The V segment lost 1 base and the J segment 16 bases; nucleotides outside the gene matches: 14. The germline V gene has CDR1 SGHVS and CDR2 FQNEAQ. The chain joins TRBV7-8 to TRBJ2-1, with 9 bases matching TRBD2. Specimen: blood, either unsorted or a sorted T cell fraction (not recorded which). The sequence came from a male donor with ankylosing spondylitis or in good health (not recorded which). Written as DNA, the CDR3 is TGTGCCAGCAGCTTAGTCAGGGGCGGGGGGGGACCCTCCTTCTTC. Translated, it gives CASSLVRGGGGPSFF. The variable domain in full, completed from reference TRBV7-8 and TRBJ2-1, reads GAGVSQSPRYKVAKRGQDVALRCDPISGHVSLFWYQQALGQGPEFLTYFQNEAQLDKSGLPSDRFFAERPEGSVSTLKIQRTQQEDSAVYLCASSLVRGGGGPSFFGPGTRLTVL.